The 15 T cell receptor beta chains listed next were all sequenced from one sample in a study of CD8+CD57+ T cells in acquired aplastic anemia. Genomic DNA, serving as template, underwent TCR beta VDJ and CDR3 profiling. In TCRdb, the reads were re-called with MiXCR into one record per CDR3 protein. The sample records hundreds of thousands of distinct CDR3 sequences, 56% being singletons. Sequencing was carried out using sorted CD4+, CD8+, or CD8+CD57+ T cells (not recorded which) from PBMCs. The source of these receptors is a human donor with severe aplastic anemia or a healthy control (not recorded which).

This chain joins TRBV5-8 and TRBJ1-2, with D perhaps matching TRBD1 (5 bases). The CDR3 extends over 16 amino acids. Germline V gene lookup returns CDR1 SGHTS and CDR2 YDEGEE. The germline V and J ends were trimmed by 4 bases and 2 bases, with 18 bases remaining between them. The CDR3 loop is CASSTGAVGRNYGYTF. The CDR3 DNA reads TGTGCCAGCAGCACCGGGGCGGTCGGCAGAAACTATGGCTACACCTTC.

The chain is built from TRBV6-1 and TRBJ2-7, with 7 bases identical to TRBD2. This CDR3 is built from 15 residues. CDR1 MNHNS and CDR2 SASEGT come from the germline V gene. The V gene end was trimmed by 7 bases and the J gene end by 5 bases; junction bases not matched to a gene: 14. This chain's CDR3 is CASTQSGGSVNEQYF. For the CDR3, the DNA is TGTGCCAGCACCCAATCCGGGGGGAGCGTGAACGAGCAGTACTTC.

CDR3 residues: CASRAQVVLSSEQFF. The CDR3 bases are TGTGCCAGCAGAGCCCAGGTAGTGCTTAGTAGTGAGCAGTTCTTC. The chain recombines TRBV2 with TRBJ2-1, with no clear D. The CDR3 totals 15 residues. Germline V gene data show CDR1 as SNHLY and CDR2 as FYNNEI. Deletions cut 6 bases from V and 9 bases from J, with 21 bases between.

This clonotype was detected only a few times. The genes are TRBV7-9 and TRBJ1-1; TRBD1 might be the D (6 bases). Per germline, CDR1 SEHNR and CDR2 FQNEAQ (reference sequence). Trimming left V 7 bases short and J 5 bases short, with 14 bases between. The CDR3 has 13 amino acids. The CDR3, as DNA: TGTGCCAGCACAGACGTAGGGGGGACTGAAGCTTTCTTT. This encodes CASTDVGGTEAFF.

In its sample, this clonotype was seen many times. The chain couples TRBV5-6 to TRBJ1-3; tentative D call: TRBD1 (6 bases). The CDR3 sequence is 17 residues long. V dropped 4 bases and J dropped 0 bases, with 17 bases sitting between them. The V gene's germline CDR1 is SGHDT and CDR2 YYEEEE. CDR3 sequence (DNA): TGTGCCAGCAGCCCTGCGACAGGTTGGATCTCTGGAAACACCATATATTTT. Translation: CASSPATGWISGNTIYF.

The genes are TRBV7-6 and TRBJ2-1, with D hard to call. Trimming took 4 bases from V and 5 from J, leaving 6 bases between them. Per germline, CDR1 SGHVS and CDR2 FNYEAQ. This CDR3 region has 12 residues. The CDR3 DNA follows: TGTGCCAGCAGCTATCGGAACAATGAGCAGTTCTTC. This sequence encodes CASSYRNNEQFF.

The rearrangement links TRBV5-6 to TRBJ2-7, with D unresolved. V was cut by 2 bases and J by 4 bases, with 7 bases left in between. The CDR3 runs to 12 residues. Per the germline V gene, CDR1 is SGHDT and CDR2 is YYEEEE. The DNA of the CDR3 is TGTGCCAGCAGCTTTTCCCGATACGAGCAGTACTTC. Protein product: CASSFSRYEQYF.

The chain recombines TRBV19 with TRBJ1-1; TRBD1 is a possible D gene (5 bases). Germline V gene lookup returns CDR1 LNHDA and CDR2 SQIVND (reference sequence). The CDR3 spans 15 residues. V shed 6 bases and J shed 4 bases, with 18 bases lying between them. The CDR3 nucleotides are TGTGCCAGTAGATTGGTGCGGGGACGAGGCACTGAAGCTTTCTTT. Translated: CASRLVRGRGTEAFF.

The rearrangement joins TRBV10-3 to TRBJ2-2; D unresolved. Germline CDR1 reads ENHRY; CDR2 reads SYGVKD. V shed 8 bases and J shed 0 bases, with 7 bases lying between them. The CDR3 consists of 13 residues. For the CDR3, the DNA is TGTGCCATCGGTAGCTCGAACACCGGGGAGCTGTTTTTT. It codes for CAIGSSNTGELFF.

The genes are TRBV11-2 and TRBJ2-5; perhaps TRBD2 as D (5 bases). Between the trimmed V and J ends, which lost 0 bases and 4 bases, there was a span of 15 bases. CDR3 size: 16 residues. CDR1 is SGHAT and CDR2 is FQNNGV in the germline V gene. The CDR3 sequence is CASSLERRQSGETQYF. The DNA of the CDR3 is TGTGCCAGCAGCTTAGAGCGGAGGCAGTCTGGAGAGACCCAGTACTTC.

This clonotype has ten or more counts. This sequence joins TRBV18 and TRBJ2-7; D is ambiguous. The CDR3 consists of 12 residues. Trimming took off 2 bases at V and 3 bases at J, with 5 bases between the two ends. From germline, CDR1 is KGHSH and CDR2 LQKENI. The CDR3 spells CASSPGRYEQYF. The CDR3 DNA reads as TGTGCCAGCTCACCAGGTCGCTACGAGCAGTACTTC.

This clonotype was counted only a few times. V and J are TRBV5-6 and TRBJ1-6, with D possibly TRBD1 on 5 matching bases. The germline CDR1 and CDR2 sequences are SGHDT and YYEEEE. The CDR3 is made up of 15 amino acids. V lost 4 bases and J 8 bases, leaving 16 bases between the germline ends. The CDR3 DNA reads as TGTGCCAGCAGCCCACCCAGGGCTCGGGATTCACCCCTCCACTTT. Its protein is CASSPPRARDSPLHF.

The J gene is TRBJ1-6, the V gene TRBV20-1; D gene uncertain. From germline, CDR1 is DFQATT and CDR2 SNEGSKA (reference sequence). The CDR3 covers 14 residues. Trimming cost V 1 base and J 7 bases, with 11 bases left between them. The CDR3, as DNA: TGCAGTGCTAGAGCCGAGCCACGCAATTCACCCCTCCACTTT. Protein sequence: CSARAEPRNSPLHF.

The chain has TRBV25-1 and TRBJ1-2; 8 bases match TRBD1. CDR3 length equals 13 residues. CDR1 and CDR2 (germline): MGHDK, SYGVNS. The V gene end was trimmed by 5 bases and the J gene end by 3 bases; junction bases not matched to a gene: 2. The CDR3 region is CASSKGQDYGYTF. The CDR3 bases are TGTGCCAGCAGTAAGGGACAGGACTATGGCTACACCTTC.

The chain links TRBV2 to TRBJ1-2; 8 bases are shared with TRBD1. This CDR3 comprises 13 residues. Germline V gene data show CDR1 as SNHLY and CDR2 as FYNNEI. Unmatched junction bases numbered 9, after V lost 7 bases and J lost 8 bases. CDR3 nucleotides: TGTGCCAGCATCGCCAGACAGGGGCAAGGCTACACCTTC. Its translation: CASIARQGQGYTF.